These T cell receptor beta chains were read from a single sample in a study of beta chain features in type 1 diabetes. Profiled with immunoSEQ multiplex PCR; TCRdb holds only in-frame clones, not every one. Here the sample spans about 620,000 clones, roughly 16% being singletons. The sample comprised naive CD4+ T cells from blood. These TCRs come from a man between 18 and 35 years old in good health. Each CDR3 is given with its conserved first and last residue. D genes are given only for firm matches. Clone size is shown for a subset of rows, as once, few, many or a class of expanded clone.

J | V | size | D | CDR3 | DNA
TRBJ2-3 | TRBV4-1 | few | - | CASSQGSGISTDTQYF | TGCGCCAGCAGCCAAGGTTCGGGAATTAGCACAGATACGCAGTATTTT
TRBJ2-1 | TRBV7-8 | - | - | CASARRGRSKNEQFF | TGTGCCAGCGCCCGGAGGGGGAGGTCGAAAAATGAGCAGTTCTTC
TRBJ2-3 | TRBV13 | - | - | CASSPRRASTDTQYF | TGTGCCAGCAGCCCTCGGAGGGCCAGCACAGATACGCAGTATTTT
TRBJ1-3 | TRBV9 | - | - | CASSVASLLSSGNTIYF | TGTGCCAGCAGCGTAGCCAGCCTTTTAAGCTCTGGAAACACCATATATTTT
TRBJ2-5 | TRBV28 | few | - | CASSRTGLGETQYF | TGTGCCAGCAGTCGAACAGGGCTGGGCGAGACCCAGTACTTC
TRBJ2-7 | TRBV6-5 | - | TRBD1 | CASSYSDRGSNEQYF | TGTGCCAGCAGTTACTCGGACAGGGGTAGCAACGAGCAGTACTTC
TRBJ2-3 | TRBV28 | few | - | CASSQIDIGTQYF | TGTGCCAGCAGTCAGATCGACATTGGTACGCAGTATTTT
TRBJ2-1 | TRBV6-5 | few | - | CASSYKGDSYNEQFF | TGTGCCAGCAGTTACAAGGGCGACTCCTACAATGAGCAGTTCTTC
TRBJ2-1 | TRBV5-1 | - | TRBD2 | CAGPGLGGISSYNEQFF | TGCGCCGGCCCGGGACTAGGGGGAATTAGCTCCTACAATGAGCAGTTCTTC
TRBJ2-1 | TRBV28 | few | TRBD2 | CASSSGTSGKNEQFF | TGTGCCAGCAGTTCCGGGACTAGCGGGAAAAATGAGCAGTTCTTC
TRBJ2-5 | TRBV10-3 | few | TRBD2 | CAISESRLAGGTEPQYF | TGTGCCATCAGTGAGTCGAGACTAGCGGGGGGAACGGAGCCCCAGTACTTC
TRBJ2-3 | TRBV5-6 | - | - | CASSLDARAEGTQYF | TGTGCCAGCAGCTTGGATGCCAGGGCTGAAGGTACGCAGTATTTT
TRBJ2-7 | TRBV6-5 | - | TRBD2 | CASRPYREGFEQYF | TGTGCCAGCAGACCCTATAGGGAGGGATTCGAGCAGTACTTC
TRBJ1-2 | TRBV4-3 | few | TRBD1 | CASSLRTGGRRDYGYTF | TGCGCCAGCAGCCTCCGGACAGGGGGCCGTCGGGACTATGGCTACACCTTC
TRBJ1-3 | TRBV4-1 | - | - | CASSHPPARNTIYF | TGCGCCAGCAGCCACCCGCCCGCTAGAAACACCATATATTTT
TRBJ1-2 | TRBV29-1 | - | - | CSVRGGDGYTF | TGCAGCGTCAGGGGAGGGGATGGCTACACCTTC
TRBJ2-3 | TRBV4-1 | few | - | CASSPRGGNNPDTQYF | TGCGCCAGCAGCCCCCGTGGAGGCAATAACCCAGATACGCAGTATTTT
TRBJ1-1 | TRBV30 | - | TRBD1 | CAWRSDRANTEAFF | TGTGCCTGGAGGTCGGACAGGGCGAACACTGAAGCTTTCTTT
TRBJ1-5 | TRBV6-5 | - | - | CASSYSGGYQPQHF | TGTGCCAGCAGTTACTCTGGGGGCTATCAGCCCCAGCATTTT
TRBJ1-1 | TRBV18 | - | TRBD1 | CASSTGQGIMNTEAFF | TGTGCCAGCTCAACGGGACAGGGGATAATGAACACTGAAGCTTTCTTT
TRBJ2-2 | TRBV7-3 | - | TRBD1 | CASSVTGGAFPGELFF | TGTGCCAGCAGCGTTACAGGGGGCGCGTTTCCCGGGGAGCTGTTTTTT
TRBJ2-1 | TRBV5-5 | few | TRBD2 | CASSSGLGSYNEQFF | TGTGCCAGCAGCTCCGGACTAGGCTCCTACAATGAGCAGTTCTTC
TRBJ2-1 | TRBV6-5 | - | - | CASSYSDRTYNEQFF | TGTGCCAGCAGTTACTCGGACAGAACCTACAATGAGCAGTTCTTC
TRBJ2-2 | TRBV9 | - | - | CASSVDWNTGELFF | TGTGCCAGCAGCGTAGACTGGAACACCGGGGAGCTGTTTTTT
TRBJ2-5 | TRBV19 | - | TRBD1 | CASSIAGQGARETQYF | TGTGCCAGTAGTATTGCCGGACAGGGGGCTCGAGAGACCCAGTACTTC
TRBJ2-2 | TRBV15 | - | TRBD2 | CATRTTSAGELFF | TGTGCCACCAGGACGACTAGCGCCGGGGAGCTGTTTTTT
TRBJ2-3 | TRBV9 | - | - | CASSVATGGRGSTDTQYF | TGTGCCAGCAGCGTAGCTACAGGAGGGCGGGGTAGCACAGATACGCAGTATTTT
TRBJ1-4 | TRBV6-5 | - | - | CASRQSQTNEKLFF | TGTGCCAGCAGACAGTCTCAAACTAATGAAAAACTGTTTTTT
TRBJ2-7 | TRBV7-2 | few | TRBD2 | CASSSGTSLYEQYF | TGTGCCAGCAGCTCCGGGACTAGTCTCTACGAGCAGTACTTC
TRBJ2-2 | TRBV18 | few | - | CASSPPGRGARNTGELFF | TGTGCCAGCTCACCACCGGGGCGCGGGGCCAGAAACACCGGGGAGCTGTTTTTT
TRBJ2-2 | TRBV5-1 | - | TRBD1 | CASSSGQGVNTGELFF | TGCGCCAGCAGCTCCGGACAGGGAGTGAACACCGGGGAGCTGTTTTTT
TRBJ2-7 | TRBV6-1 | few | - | CASSDGGRLYEQYF | TGTGCCAGCAGTGATGGAGGCCGACTCTACGAGCAGTACTTC
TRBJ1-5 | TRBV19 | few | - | CASRKIFGRHGGNQPQHF | TGTGCCAGCAGAAAGATTTTCGGGCGCCATGGTGGGAATCAGCCCCAGCATTTT
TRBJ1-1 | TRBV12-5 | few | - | CASGSPGAADTEAFF | TGTGCTAGTGGTTCTCCGGGGGCCGCCGACACTGAAGCTTTCTTT
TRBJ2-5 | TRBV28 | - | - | CASTGSTGRRETQYF | TGTGCCAGCACTGGGTCAACAGGGAGGCGAGAGACCCAGTACTTC
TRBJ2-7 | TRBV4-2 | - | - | CASSQGWPSAEQYF | TGTGCCAGCAGCCAAGGGTGGCCTAGCGCCGAGCAGTACTTC
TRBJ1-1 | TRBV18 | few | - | CASSPSREEAFF | TGTGCCAGCTCACCGTCCAGGGAGGAAGCTTTCTTT
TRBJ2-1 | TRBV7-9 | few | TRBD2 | CASSPSGGRVDNEQFF | TGTGCCAGCAGCCCTAGTGGCGGGAGGGTCGACAATGAGCAGTTCTTC
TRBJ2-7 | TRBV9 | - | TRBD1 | CASSVGPGQGAVEQYF | TGTGCCAGCAGCGTAGGGCCGGGACAGGGGGCTGTTGAGCAGTACTTC